The clone carrying this TCR beta chain was seen just once. Per the germline V gene, CDR1 is MNHEY and CDR2 is SMNVEV (reference sequence). The CDR3 is 15 residues long. Trimming took 0 bases from V and 3 from J, leaving 11 bases between them. Original processing methods: Scientists estimated how many nucleated cells there were by amplifying reference gene primers. Repertoires were generated with immunoSEQ multiplex PCR, while TCRdb's copy carries only in-frame clones and drops some. Clone size and V and J calls were adopted from that table, with D and trimming inferred from the DNA. The table has a few hundred thousand clones, 88% seen once. These data belong to a study of blood T cell repertoires in COVID-19.

This rearrangement joins TRBV27 to TRBJ1-1; D is unclear. Sequenced sample: peripheral blood. The clonotype originates from a man aged 55 to 70 who had recovered from COVID-19. DNA for the CDR3: TGTGCCAGCAGTTTATCGCTCGGTTTCGACACTGAAGCTTTCTTT. It translates to CASSLSLGFDTEAFF.